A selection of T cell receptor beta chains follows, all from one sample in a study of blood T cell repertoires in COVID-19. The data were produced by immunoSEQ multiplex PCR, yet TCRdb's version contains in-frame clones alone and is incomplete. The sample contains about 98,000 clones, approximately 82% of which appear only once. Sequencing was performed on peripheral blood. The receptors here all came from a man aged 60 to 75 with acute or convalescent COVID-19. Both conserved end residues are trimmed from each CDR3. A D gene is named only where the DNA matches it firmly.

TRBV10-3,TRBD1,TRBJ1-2,AISENTGGDYGYT
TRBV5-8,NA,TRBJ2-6,ASSLVSSSGANVLT
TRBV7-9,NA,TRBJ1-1,ASSWQMNTEAF
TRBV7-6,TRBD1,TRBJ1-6,ASSSGQGGSPLH
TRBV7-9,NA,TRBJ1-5,ASSFGGGTNQPQH
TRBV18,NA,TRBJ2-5,ASSEEGAQETQY
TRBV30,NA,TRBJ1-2,AWSARTVVAYGYT
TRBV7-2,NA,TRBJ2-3,ASSFGLTDTQY
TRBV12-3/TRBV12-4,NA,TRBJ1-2,ASRPGNYGYT
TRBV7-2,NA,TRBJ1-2,ASSFSGVGGYT
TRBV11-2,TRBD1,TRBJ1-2,ASSLVTGAYGYT
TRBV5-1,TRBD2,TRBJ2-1,ASSLDPGLAGAQYNEQF
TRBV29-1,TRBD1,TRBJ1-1,SVASDRGPEAF
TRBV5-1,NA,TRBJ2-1,ASSLGRGTYNEQF
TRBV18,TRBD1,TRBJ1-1,ASSPSSGGWNTEAF
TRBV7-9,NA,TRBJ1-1,ASSGNGGLNTEAF
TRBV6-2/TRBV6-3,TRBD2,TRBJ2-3,ASSYSPKSGSGDTQY
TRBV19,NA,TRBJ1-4,ASSIWNTRSVKLF
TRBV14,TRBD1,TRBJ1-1,ASSLRTGVTEAF
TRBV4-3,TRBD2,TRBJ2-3,ASSQDPSGITDTQY
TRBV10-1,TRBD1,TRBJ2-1,ASSELTTGGSEQF
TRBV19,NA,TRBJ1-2,ASSIEGGAGHGYT
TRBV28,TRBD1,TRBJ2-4,ASMVTGTEQY
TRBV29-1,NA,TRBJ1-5,SVELGAGPQH
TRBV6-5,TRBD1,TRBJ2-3,ASSSGQDGNTQY
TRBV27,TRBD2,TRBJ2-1,ASRSSGRGEQF
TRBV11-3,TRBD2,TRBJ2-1,ASSLGRREVWNEQF
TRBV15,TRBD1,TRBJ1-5,ATSRSGDRARRQPQH
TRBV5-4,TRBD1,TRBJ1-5,ASSWGTGGLSNQPQH
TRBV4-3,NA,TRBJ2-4,ASSQDPGSDIQY
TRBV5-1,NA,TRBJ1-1,ASSLGHPNTEAF
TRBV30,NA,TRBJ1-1,AWSRSSGEAF
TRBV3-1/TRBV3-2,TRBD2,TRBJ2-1,ASSQERAGGWQF
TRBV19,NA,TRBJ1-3,ASSKGQGNTIY
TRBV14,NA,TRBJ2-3,ASSQAGDTQY
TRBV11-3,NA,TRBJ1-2,ASSPRAGANYGYT
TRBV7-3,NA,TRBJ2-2,ASSRAGGGEAGELF
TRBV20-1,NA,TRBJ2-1,SASSNEQF
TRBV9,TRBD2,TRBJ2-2,ASSGTSHTGELF
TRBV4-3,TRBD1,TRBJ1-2,ASSLGQGSNYGYT
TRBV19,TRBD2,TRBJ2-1,ASSMTSGDYNEQF
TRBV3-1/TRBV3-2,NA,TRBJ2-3,ASSQGWASRYTDTQY
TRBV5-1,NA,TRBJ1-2,ASSPGGYGYT
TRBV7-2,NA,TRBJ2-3,ASSHPWDLTDTQY
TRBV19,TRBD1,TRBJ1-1,ASNDRGSEAF
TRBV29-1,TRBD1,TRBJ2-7,SVDGQGVYEQY
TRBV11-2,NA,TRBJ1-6,ASSLVGGNNSPLH